The next 21 T cell receptor beta chains were all read from a single sample in a study of cytomegalovirus exposure and HLA in healthy donors. The method was immunoSEQ multiplex PCR; TCRdb's version includes in-frame clones alone and lacks a portion of them. The sample consists of about 160,000 clones, more than 80% of them appearing once. The sample taken for sequencing was PBMCs. The receptors were sampled from a woman under 30 in good health and CMV-seropositive.

This rearrangement joins TRBV4-1 to TRBJ2-7, with 7 bases matching TRBD1. V lost 1 base, J lost 0 bases, and 12 bases stayed unmatched. The CDR3 covers 18 residues. Germline V gives CDR1 MGHRA, CDR2 YSYEKL. The DNA of the CDR3 is TGCGCCAGCAGCCAAGGACCCCTCAGCAGGGGGTCCTCCTACGAGCAGTACTTC. Amino acid sequence: CASSQGPLSRGSSYEQYF.

The chain combines TRBV7-2 with TRBJ2-2; D call uncertain. Between the trimmed V and J ends, which lost 0 bases and 5 bases, there was a span of 7 bases. Germline CDR1 is SGHTA and CDR2 is FQGNSA. The CDR3 consists of 14 residues. CDR3 nucleotides: TGTGCCAGCAGCTTAGCGGCGGCAACCGGGGAGCTGTTTTTT. The encoded protein is CASSLAAATGELFF. The complete variable domain, with remaining parts taken from reference TRBV7-2 and TRBJ2-2, reads GAGVSQSPSNKVTEKGKDVELRCDPISGHTALYWYRQSLGQGLEFLIYFQGNSAPDKSGLPSDRFSAERTGGSVSTLTIQRTQQEDSAVYLCASSLAAATGELFFGEGSRLTVL.

The chain carries TRBV2 and TRBJ1-2; D remains unclear. CDR1 is SNHLY, CDR2 FYNNEI, per germline. The CDR3 has 16 amino acids. Trimming cost V 6 bases and J 4 bases, with 21 bases left between them. The CDR3 DNA is TGTGCCAGCAGGAAGACGTCCGCTCGGGTTTTCTATGGCTACACCTTC. Its protein is CASRKTSARVFYGYTF.

The CDR3 bases are TGTGCCAGCAGCTTAGTGAGGTCGGGGGACACTGAAGCTTTCTTT. It is translated as CASSLVRSGDTEAFF. The rearrangement joins TRBV11-2 to TRBJ1-1; D perhaps matches TRBD1 (5 bases). There are 15 residues in the CDR3. Germline V lookup: CDR1 SGHAT, CDR2 FQNNGV. Trimming shortened V by 1 base and J by 3 bases, and 12 bases separated the two germline ends.

The rearrangement links TRBV15 to TRBJ2-7; D unresolved. Germline CDR1 is LNHNV and CDR2 is YYDKDF (reference sequence). Trimming left V 0 bases short and J 7 bases short, with 10 bases between. CDR3 length: 13 residues. In DNA, the CDR3 is TGTGCCACCAGCAGAGATACGGGTCGGGAGCAGTACTTC. This encodes CATSRDTGREQYF.

This clone was counted only a few times. V and J are TRBV2 and TRBJ1-1, with D possibly being TRBD1 (5 bases). Germline CDR1 reads SNHLY; CDR2 reads FYNNEI. V lost 5 bases, J lost 4 bases, and 11 bases lay in between. CDR3 length equals 13 residues. In nucleotides, the CDR3 is TGTGCCAGCAGTCTACAGGTAGGCACTGAAGCTTTCTTT. It codes for CASSLQVGTEAFF. Complete variable domain (other parts from reference TRBV2 and TRBJ1-1): EPEVTQTPSHQVTQMGQEVILRCVPISNHLYFYWYRQILGQKVEFLVSFYNNEISEKSEIFDDQFSVERPDGSNFTLKIRSTKLEDSAMYFCASSLQVGTEAFFGQGTRLTVV.

This chain uses TRBV19 with TRBJ2-1; no firm D call. CDR3 size: 13 residues. Germline V gives CDR1 LNHDA, CDR2 SQIVND (reference sequence). V lost 5 bases to trimming and J lost 6 bases, with 11 bases between them. The CDR3 spells CASSLSQFNEQFF. Here the CDR3 DNA reads TGTGCCAGTAGTCTTTCTCAGTTCAATGAGCAGTTCTTC.

For this clone: The sample contains more than one DNA sequence encoding this CDR3. This sequence joins TRBV19 and TRBJ1-1; 7 nucleotides line up with TRBD1. The CDR3 is 14 amino acids. From germline, CDR1 is LNHDA and CDR2 SQIVND (reference sequence). The junction had 2 bases not matched to a gene; V was cut back by 3 bases and J by 1 base. The CDR3 DNA follows: TGTGCCAGTAGTATCGGGACAGCGAACACTGAAGCTTTCTTT. Amino acids: CASSIGTANTEAFF.

The chain uses TRBV7-3 and TRBJ2-3, with a tentative D call TRBD1 (5 bases). Trimming removed 6 bases from V and 5 bases from J, with 9 bases in between. The CDR3 covers 12 residues. Germline V gives CDR1 SGHTA, CDR2 FQGTGA. The CDR3 sequence is CASSIRGDTQYF. CDR3 in DNA: TGTGCCAGCAGTATAAGGGGAGATACGCAGTATTTT.

This chain connects TRBV11-2 to TRBJ2-7; D is possibly TRBD1 (6 bases). Germline CDR1 is SGHAT and CDR2 is FQNNGV. Deletions cut 0 bases from V and 0 bases from J, with 12 bases between. There are 16 residues in the CDR3. CDR3 coding DNA: TGTGCCAGCAGCTTAGATCCTCGGGACACCTCCTACGAGCAGTACTTC. Protein: CASSLDPRDTSYEQYF.

CDR3 region: CASSVGAGFNQPQHF. As DNA, the CDR3 is TGTGCCAGCAGCGTAGGAGCGGGGTTCAATCAGCCCCAGCATTTT. The chain has TRBV9 and TRBJ1-5, with D unresolved. Trimming removed 0 bases from V and 3 bases from J, with 10 bases in between. Germline V gene lookup returns CDR1 SGDLS and CDR2 YYNGEE. CDR3 length: 15 residues. Filled out from reference TRBV9 and TRBJ1-5, the complete variable domain reads DSGVTQTPKHLITATGQRVTLRCSPRSGDLSVYWYQQSLDQGLQFLIQYYNGEERAKGNILERFSAQQFPDLHSELNLSSLELGDSALYFCASSVGAGFNQPQHFGDGTRLSIL.

With regard to this clone: Other DNA sequences in this sample translate to the same CDR3. In nucleotides, the CDR3 is TGTGCCAGTAGTACGGGACAAACCTACGAGCAGTACTTC. It is translated as CASSTGQTYEQYF. The J gene is TRBJ2-7, the V gene TRBV19; D might be TRBD1 (6 bases). V lost 4 bases and J 2 bases, leaving 9 bases between the germline ends. Germline assignment: CDR1 LNHDA and CDR2 SQIVND (reference sequence). The CDR3 contains 13 residues.

CDR3: CASSLHIDTQYF. The CDR3 DNA reads TGTGCCAGCAGCCTTCACATAGATACGCAGTATTTT. This chain links TRBV11-2 with TRBJ2-3; D uncertain. CDR1 and CDR2 from the germline V gene are SGHAT and FQNNGV. The CDR3 runs to 12 residues. Trimming stripped 5 bases from V and 5 bases from J, with 8 bases between.

The chain uses TRBV19 and TRBJ2-6; perhaps TRBD1 as D (6 bases). Germline assignment: CDR1 LNHDA and CDR2 SQIVND (reference sequence). Trimming took 6 bases from V and 0 from J, leaving 9 bases between them. CDR3 length: 15 amino acids. This CDR3 reads CASRSDSSGANVLTF. Here the CDR3 DNA reads TGTGCCAGTAGATCGGACAGCTCTGGGGCCAACGTCCTGACTTTC.

The gene calls are TRBV27 and TRBJ1-2; 10 bases map to TRBD1. The junction had 12 bases not matched to a gene; V was cut back by 10 bases and J by 7 bases. Germline V gene sequence: CDR1 MNHEY, CDR2 SMNVEV (reference sequence). The CDR3 is made up of 14 amino acids. The CDR3 region has the DNA TGTGCCACACGCACCGGGACAGGGGTGGCTGGCTACACCTTC. This codes for CATRTGTGVAGYTF.

Note on this clone: The sample contains more than one DNA sequence encoding this CDR3. The rearrangement uses TRBV7-2 and TRBJ1-5; TRBD1 matches 7 bases. V was clipped by 5 bases and J by 3 bases; unmatched bases: 4. Germline V CDR1 and CDR2: SGHTA, FQGNSA. CDR3 length: 14 amino acids. The CDR3, as DNA: TGTGCCAGCAGCCGTGACAGGGTCAATCAGCCCCAGCATTTT. Translation: CASSRDRVNQPQHF.

This chain joins TRBV10-2 and TRBJ2-2; tentatively, D is TRBD1 (6 bases). This CDR3 has 15 amino acids. Germline loops: CDR1 WSHSY, CDR2 SAAADI. Between the trimmed V and J ends, which lost 3 bases and 1 base, there was a span of 9 bases. CDR3 in DNA: TGCGCCAGCAGTGACCCAGGGGAGAACACCGGGGAGCTGTTTTTT. It translates to CASSDPGENTGELFF.

The chain uses TRBV5-6 and TRBJ2-4; D possibly corresponds to TRBD2 (6 bases). V gave up 1 base and J gave up 8 bases, with 13 bases separating them. Germline assignment: CDR1 SGHDT and CDR2 YYEEEE. This CDR3 is built from 14 residues. DNA for the CDR3: TGTGCCAGCAGCTTGAGGGGAGGTAGGGACATTCAGTACTTC. It specifies CASSLRGGRDIQYF.

The chain is built from TRBV19 and TRBJ2-7; possible D gene TRBD2, 6 bases. The CDR3 is 15 residues long. Between the trimmed V and J ends, which lost 3 bases and 3 bases, there was a span of 15 bases. The germline gives CDR1 LNHDA, CDR2 SQIVND (reference sequence). For the CDR3, the DNA is TGTGCCAGTAGTATCCCGACTAGAAGGAACTACGAGCAGTACTTC. Protein sequence: CASSIPTRRNYEQYF.

The chain couples TRBV5-1 to TRBJ1-3; 9 positions agree with TRBD1. This CDR3 has 15 amino acids. The V gene's germline CDR1 is SGHRS and CDR2 YFSETQ. V shed 3 bases, J shed 8 bases, and the junction held 9 bases outside the gene matches. CDR3 in amino acids: CASSWEQGASDTIYF. The DNA for the CDR3 is TGCGCCAGCAGCTGGGAACAGGGGGCTTCGGACACCATATATTTT.

The rearrangement uses TRBV7-9 and TRBJ1-4; tentatively, D is TRBD1 (6 bases). The germline gives CDR1 SEHNR, CDR2 FQNEAQ (reference sequence). The CDR3 has 16 residues. The V gene lost 5 bases and the J gene lost 8 bases, with 21 bases spanning the gap. CDR3 in amino acids: CASSPRKQGDSEKLFF. The DNA for the CDR3 is TGTGCCAGCAGCCCCCGAAAACAGGGCGACAGCGAAAAACTGTTTTTT.